A single sample is the source of the 2 T cell receptor beta chains below, sequenced in a study of cytomegalovirus exposure and HLA in healthy donors. PCR involved 60 Vbeta and 13 Jbeta primers. Sequencing used immunoSEQ multiplex PCR; TCRdb keeps in-frame clones, though not all of them. The table lists some 150,000 clones, roughly two thirds of them singletons. What was sequenced was PBMCs. These receptors were collected from a human donor in good health.

In this sample, this clone turned up a few times. The rearrangement joins TRBV5-1 to TRBJ2-5; TRBD2 is a possible D gene (6 bases). V lost 4 bases to trimming and J lost 5 bases, with 12 bases between them. The germline V gene has CDR1 SGHRS and CDR2 YFSETQ. CDR3 size: 13 residues. The CDR3 sequence is CASSPVSGETQYF. Written as DNA, the CDR3 is TGCGCCAGCAGCCCCGTGAGCGGGGAGACCCAGTACTTC.

The rearrangement uses TRBV12-5 and TRBJ1-1; no clear D gene. Germline V CDR1 and CDR2: LGHNT, FRNRAP. The CDR3 extends over 14 amino acids. V shed 0 bases and J shed 4 bases, with 9 bases lying between them. The CDR3 nucleotides read TGTGCTAGTGGTTTGGTAAGAATCGGCACTGAAGCTTTCTTT. Encoded protein: CASGLVRIGTEAFF.